The rows below give T cell receptor beta chains drawn from one sample of a study of shared clonotypes between healthy human individuals. Method: immunoSEQ multiplex PCR; TCRdb's copy keeps in-frame clones and lacks some. The sample includes 2 million to 2.5 million clones, 85% to 95% of them seen just once. Sequenced: naive CD8+ T cells sorted from blood. Source of these receptors: a man younger than 35 in good health. CDR3s include the opening cysteine and the closing phenylalanine or tryptophan. The D gene is left open where the match is weak. Clone size is given for some rows only: seen once, a few or many times, or a class if the clone is expanded.

d_call: TRBD1
j_call: TRBJ1-1
clone_size: -
v_call: TRBV28
cdr3_nt: TGTGCCAGCAGCGCCTGGACAGGGAACACTGAAGCTTTCTTT
cdr3_aa: CASSAWTGNTEAFF

d_call: -
j_call: TRBJ2-1
clone_size: -
v_call: TRBV2
cdr3_nt: TGTGCCAGATCCAGCTCCTACAATGAGCAGTTCTTC
cdr3_aa: CARSSSYNEQFF

d_call: -
j_call: TRBJ1-2
clone_size: -
v_call: TRBV10-2
cdr3_nt: TGCGCCAGCAGTGAGTGGCGAGGGGCAGGGCCTGGCTACACCTTC
cdr3_aa: CASSEWRGAGPGYTF

d_call: TRBD2
j_call: TRBJ2-5
clone_size: -
v_call: TRBV7-9
cdr3_nt: TGTGCCAGCAGCTTAGTGGTCTGGGCTAGCGGGGGCCAAGAGACCCAGTACTTC
cdr3_aa: CASSLVVWASGGQETQYF

d_call: -
j_call: TRBJ2-5
clone_size: -
v_call: TRBV5-1
cdr3_nt: TGCGCCAGCAGCCCGGAGGGGGGCGTGGGAGAGACCCAGTACTTC
cdr3_aa: CASSPEGGVGETQYF

d_call: -
j_call: TRBJ1-5
clone_size: -
v_call: TRBV2
cdr3_nt: TGTGCCAGCAGTGAAGTTCTTGGCCCGACCGGTCAGCCCCAGCATTTT
cdr3_aa: CASSEVLGPTGQPQHF

d_call: -
j_call: TRBJ2-4
clone_size: -
v_call: TRBV4-1
cdr3_nt: TGCGCCAGCAGCCAAAAATTAGCCAAAAACATTCAGTACTTC
cdr3_aa: CASSQKLAKNIQYF

d_call: -
j_call: TRBJ2-7
clone_size: -
v_call: TRBV2
cdr3_nt: TGTGCCAGCATGGAAGTTTCCTACGAGCAGTACTTC
cdr3_aa: CASMEVSYEQYF

d_call: -
j_call: TRBJ2-7
clone_size: -
v_call: TRBV7-9
cdr3_nt: TGTGCCAGCAGCCCGCCTAGGGAGAGCTACGAGCAGTACTTC
cdr3_aa: CASSPPRESYEQYF

d_call: -
j_call: TRBJ2-7
clone_size: -
v_call: TRBV30
cdr3_nt: TGTGCCTGGTCGACCCAGCGAGGGTACGAGCAGTACTTC
cdr3_aa: CAWSTQRGYEQYF

d_call: -
j_call: TRBJ2-5
clone_size: -
v_call: TRBV6-5
cdr3_nt: TGTGCCAGCAGTTACCCGGCAGGGGGGGAGACCCAGTACTTC
cdr3_aa: CASSYPAGGETQYF

d_call: -
j_call: TRBJ2-2
clone_size: once
v_call: TRBV27
cdr3_nt: TGTGCCAGCAGTTTATGGAGCGGAGGGGAAAGGGACACCGGGGAGCTGTTTTTT
cdr3_aa: CASSLWSGGERDTGELFF

d_call: TRBD2
j_call: TRBJ2-1
clone_size: -
v_call: TRBV19
cdr3_nt: TGTGCCAGTAGTATAGCTAGCGGGGGCCACTACAATGAGCAGTTCTTC
cdr3_aa: CASSIASGGHYNEQFF

d_call: -
j_call: TRBJ2-3
clone_size: -
v_call: TRBV12-5
cdr3_nt: TGTGCTAGTGGTTCGGTCGGGAGTGGTCGACCAGGAGATACGCAGTATTTT
cdr3_aa: CASGSVGSGRPGDTQYF

d_call: TRBD2
j_call: TRBJ2-1
clone_size: -
v_call: TRBV2
cdr3_nt: TGTGCCAGCAGTGGAACTAGCGGGGCCTACAATGAGCAGTTCTTC
cdr3_aa: CASSGTSGAYNEQFF

d_call: -
j_call: TRBJ1-2
clone_size: once
v_call: TRBV6-1
cdr3_nt: TGTGCCAGCAGGCCCCTGGGGGGGGTCGATGGCTACACCTTC
cdr3_aa: CASRPLGGVDGYTF

d_call: -
j_call: TRBJ1-5
clone_size: -
v_call: TRBV27
cdr3_nt: TGTGCCAGCAGTTTATGGGGCGGGGATCAGCCCCAGCATTTT
cdr3_aa: CASSLWGGDQPQHF

d_call: -
j_call: TRBJ2-5
clone_size: -
v_call: TRBV2
cdr3_nt: TGTGCCATCCGTTGGGGGAGGAGGGAGACCCAGTACTTC
cdr3_aa: CAIRWGRRETQYF

d_call: -
j_call: TRBJ2-1
clone_size: -
v_call: TRBV4-3
cdr3_nt: TGCGCCAGCAGCCGTAGACTCCGTGAATCTGAGCAGTTCTTC
cdr3_aa: CASSRRLRESEQFF

d_call: -
j_call: TRBJ1-5
clone_size: -
v_call: TRBV5-6
cdr3_nt: TGTGCCAGCAGCTTCGGGGGAAGCAATCAGCCCCAGCATTTT
cdr3_aa: CASSFGGSNQPQHF

d_call: -
j_call: TRBJ2-1
clone_size: -
v_call: TRBV7-6
cdr3_nt: TGTGCCAGCAGCCCAGGGACTCCCCGAAGCTCCTACAATGAGCAGTTCTTC
cdr3_aa: CASSPGTPRSSYNEQFF

d_call: -
j_call: TRBJ2-7
clone_size: -
v_call: TRBV7-9
cdr3_nt: TGTGCCAGCAGCCCCCCTTATAGCCCCTACGAGCAGTACTTC
cdr3_aa: CASSPPYSPYEQYF

d_call: -
j_call: TRBJ2-7
clone_size: -
v_call: TRBV13
cdr3_nt: TGTGCCAGCAGCTTAAATCAGGGGCTAAGGGAGCAGTACTTC
cdr3_aa: CASSLNQGLREQYF

d_call: TRBD2
j_call: TRBJ2-7
clone_size: -
v_call: TRBV4-1
cdr3_nt: TGCGCCAGCAGCCAAGAATCGGCTAGCGGGAACTACGAGCAGTACTTC
cdr3_aa: CASSQESASGNYEQYF

d_call: -
j_call: TRBJ1-1
clone_size: -
v_call: TRBV7-6
cdr3_nt: TGTGCCAGCAGCTTAGGTCGGACAGTTGGGAAGAACACTGAAGCTTTCTTT
cdr3_aa: CASSLGRTVGKNTEAFF

d_call: -
j_call: TRBJ2-7
clone_size: -
v_call: TRBV5-5
cdr3_nt: TGTGCCAGCAGCTTACACAGGGTCTACGAGCAGTACTTC
cdr3_aa: CASSLHRVYEQYF

d_call: -
j_call: TRBJ2-1
clone_size: once
v_call: TRBV5-1
cdr3_nt: TGCGCCAGCAGACAGCAGGGAGATGAGCAGTTCTTC
cdr3_aa: CASRQQGDEQFF

d_call: TRBD1
j_call: TRBJ2-7
clone_size: -
v_call: TRBV5-6
cdr3_nt: TGTGCCAGCAGCCTGGCCCCCCCCGGGACAGAGTTACTCTCCTACGAGCAGTACTTC
cdr3_aa: CASSLAPPGTELLSYEQYF

d_call: TRBD1
j_call: TRBJ2-2
clone_size: -
v_call: TRBV13
cdr3_nt: TGTGCCAGCAGCTGGGACAGGGCGAACACCGGGGAGCTGTTTTTT
cdr3_aa: CASSWDRANTGELFF

d_call: TRBD1
j_call: TRBJ2-5
clone_size: -
v_call: TRBV7-2
cdr3_nt: TGTGCCAGCAGCTCGTCGGACAGGAGACAAGAGACCCAGTACTTC
cdr3_aa: CASSSSDRRQETQYF

d_call: -
j_call: TRBJ1-3
clone_size: -
v_call: TRBV29-1
cdr3_nt: TGCAGCGTTCTAGGGACCGGGACTGGAAACACCATATATTTT
cdr3_aa: CSVLGTGTGNTIYF

d_call: -
j_call: TRBJ2-1
clone_size: -
v_call: TRBV4-1
cdr3_nt: TGCGCCAGCAGTCGAGTCGTAACACTACCAAAATACAATGAGCAGTTCTTC
cdr3_aa: CASSRVVTLPKYNEQFF

d_call: -
j_call: TRBJ1-2
clone_size: -
v_call: TRBV19
cdr3_nt: TGTGCCAGTAGTATAGATCTTGAGGACCTGAGGGGCTACACCTTC
cdr3_aa: CASSIDLEDLRGYTF

d_call: TRBD1
j_call: TRBJ2-7
clone_size: -
v_call: TRBV5-1
cdr3_nt: TGCGCCAGCAGCTTGGTTCCAGGGGGCGCGTACGAGCAGTACTTC
cdr3_aa: CASSLVPGGAYEQYF

d_call: -
j_call: TRBJ1-3
clone_size: once
v_call: TRBV5-4
cdr3_nt: TGTGCCAGCAGCTTTCAGGGGAGCTCTGGAAACACCATATATTTT
cdr3_aa: CASSFQGSSGNTIYF

d_call: TRBD2
j_call: TRBJ2-7
clone_size: -
v_call: TRBV18
cdr3_nt: TGTGCCAGCTCACCACAGGGACTAGCCTACGAGCAGTACTTC
cdr3_aa: CASSPQGLAYEQYF

d_call: -
j_call: TRBJ1-5
clone_size: -
v_call: TRBV4-1
cdr3_nt: TGCGCCAGCAGCCAAGAAAGGACTAGCAATCAGCCCCAGCATTTT
cdr3_aa: CASSQERTSNQPQHF

d_call: -
j_call: TRBJ1-2
clone_size: -
v_call: TRBV19
cdr3_nt: TGTGCCAGTAGAGAAATCAGAGGGACTAACTATGGCTACACCTTC
cdr3_aa: CASREIRGTNYGYTF

d_call: -
j_call: TRBJ2-3
clone_size: -
v_call: TRBV27
cdr3_nt: TGTGCCAGCAGTCGAGACTTATTCACAGATACGCAGTATTTT
cdr3_aa: CASSRDLFTDTQYF

d_call: -
j_call: TRBJ2-7
clone_size: -
v_call: TRBV4-3
cdr3_nt: TGCGCCAGCAGCCAAGTGGCGGAGCGGTACGAGCAGTACTTC
cdr3_aa: CASSQVAERYEQYF

d_call: -
j_call: TRBJ2-3
clone_size: -
v_call: TRBV5-1
cdr3_nt: TGCGCCAGCAGCTTGCTAGGACCACCTGGGACAGATACGCAGTATTTT
cdr3_aa: CASSLLGPPGTDTQYF

d_call: -
j_call: TRBJ2-1
clone_size: -
v_call: TRBV5-1
cdr3_nt: TGCGCCAGCAGCTTGGTCGGGAGCAAGTACAATGAGCAGTTCTTC
cdr3_aa: CASSLVGSKYNEQFF

d_call: TRBD1
j_call: TRBJ2-7
clone_size: -
v_call: TRBV30
cdr3_nt: TGTGCCTGGGGGTTGGACAGGGCTGGCGAGCAGTACTTC
cdr3_aa: CAWGLDRAGEQYF

d_call: -
j_call: TRBJ2-7
clone_size: -
v_call: TRBV7-9
cdr3_nt: TGTGCCAGCAGGGCAGGGGCAGGACCCTCCTACGAGCAGTACTTC
cdr3_aa: CASRAGAGPSYEQYF

d_call: -
j_call: TRBJ1-1
clone_size: -
v_call: TRBV7-2
cdr3_nt: TGTGCCAGCAGCACCCATACGGAGGTTTGGAACACTGAAGCTTTCTTT
cdr3_aa: CASSTHTEVWNTEAFF

d_call: -
j_call: TRBJ2-7
clone_size: -
v_call: TRBV9
cdr3_nt: TGTGCCAGCAGCCCGGGGGGCTCGTACGAGCAGTACTTC
cdr3_aa: CASSPGGSYEQYF

d_call: -
j_call: TRBJ2-5
clone_size: -
v_call: TRBV4-1
cdr3_nt: TGCGCCAGCAGCCCCCAACAGGGAATCCAAGAGACCCAGTACTTC
cdr3_aa: CASSPQQGIQETQYF

d_call: TRBD1
j_call: TRBJ2-3
clone_size: -
v_call: TRBV18
cdr3_nt: TGTGCCAGCTCACCTGGACAGGGAGGTACAGATACGCAGTATTTT
cdr3_aa: CASSPGQGGTDTQYF

d_call: TRBD2
j_call: TRBJ2-2
clone_size: -
v_call: TRBV5-5
cdr3_nt: TGTGCCAGCAGCTTGGATAGCGGGAGGGCCTTCACCGGGGAGCTGTTTTTT
cdr3_aa: CASSLDSGRAFTGELFF